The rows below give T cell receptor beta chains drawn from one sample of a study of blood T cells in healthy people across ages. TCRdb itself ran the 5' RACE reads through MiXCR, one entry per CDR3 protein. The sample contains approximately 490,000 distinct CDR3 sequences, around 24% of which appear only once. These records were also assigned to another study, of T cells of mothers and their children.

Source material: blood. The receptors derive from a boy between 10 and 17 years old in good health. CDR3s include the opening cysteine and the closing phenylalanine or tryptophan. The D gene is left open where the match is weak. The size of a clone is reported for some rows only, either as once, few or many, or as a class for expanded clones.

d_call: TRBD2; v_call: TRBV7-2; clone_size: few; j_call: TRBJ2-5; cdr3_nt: TGTGCCAGCAGCCGAAGCGGGGGGGCCGAAGAGACCCAGTACTTC; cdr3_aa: CASSRSGGAEETQYF
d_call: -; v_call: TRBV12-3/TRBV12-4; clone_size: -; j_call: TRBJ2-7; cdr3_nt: TGTGCCAGCAGTGCCGCCGGGGTCATCTACGAGCAGTACTTC; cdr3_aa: CASSAAGVIYEQYF
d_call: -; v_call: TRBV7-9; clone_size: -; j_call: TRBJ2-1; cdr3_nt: TGTGCCAGCAGCTTAATGGGCTCCACTACCGGCAATGAGCAGTTCTTC; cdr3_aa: CASSLMGSTTGNEQFF
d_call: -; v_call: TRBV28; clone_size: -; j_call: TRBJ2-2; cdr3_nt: TGTGCCAGTCATGTGACACCGAACACCGGGGAGCTGTTTTTT; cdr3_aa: CASHVTPNTGELFF
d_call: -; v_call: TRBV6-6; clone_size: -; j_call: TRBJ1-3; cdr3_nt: TGTGCCAGCAGCCGGACAGACTCATCTGGAAACACCATATATTTT; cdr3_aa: CASSRTDSSGNTIYF
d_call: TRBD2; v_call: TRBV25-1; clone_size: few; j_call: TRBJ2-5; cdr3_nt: TGTGCCAGCAGTGCCGAGGGGCGGGGGTACCAAGAGACCCAGTACTTC; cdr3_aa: CASSAEGRGYQETQYF
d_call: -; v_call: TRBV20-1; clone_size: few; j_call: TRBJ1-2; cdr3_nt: TGCAGTGCTCCTCCGGAGGACGTGAGGGGCTACACCTTC; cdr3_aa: CSAPPEDVRGYTF
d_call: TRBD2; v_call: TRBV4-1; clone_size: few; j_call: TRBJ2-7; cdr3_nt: TGCGCCAGCAGCCAAGACCTAGCGGAGTACGAGCAGTACTTC; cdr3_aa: CASSQDLAEYEQYF
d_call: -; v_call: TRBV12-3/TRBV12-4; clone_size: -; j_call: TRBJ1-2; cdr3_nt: TGTGCCAGCAGTCGCGACAGTATCTCTTTCTATGGCTACACCTTC; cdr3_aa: CASSRDSISFYGYTF
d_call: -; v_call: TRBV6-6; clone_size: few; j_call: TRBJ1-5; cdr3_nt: TGTGCCAGCAGTCTCCAGAGGGGCAATCAGCCCCAGCATTTT; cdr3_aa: CASSLQRGNQPQHF
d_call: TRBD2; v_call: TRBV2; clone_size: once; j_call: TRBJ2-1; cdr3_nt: TGTGCCAGCAGTGCAGCGGGAGGGGCCTACAATGAGCAGTTCTTC; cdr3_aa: CASSAAGGAYNEQFF
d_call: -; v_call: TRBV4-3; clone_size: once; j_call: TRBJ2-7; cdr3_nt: TGCGCCAGCAGCCAAGATTTCAGGGGCTACGAGCAGTACTTC; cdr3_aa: CASSQDFRGYEQYF
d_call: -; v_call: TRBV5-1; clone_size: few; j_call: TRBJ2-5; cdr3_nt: TGCGCCAGCAGCTCGGTAGCGGAGACCCAGTACTTC; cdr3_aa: CASSSVAETQYF
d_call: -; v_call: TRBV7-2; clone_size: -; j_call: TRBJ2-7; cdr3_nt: TGTGCCAGCAGCTTACGAAGGAGGGAGCAGTACTTC; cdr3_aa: CASSLRRREQYF
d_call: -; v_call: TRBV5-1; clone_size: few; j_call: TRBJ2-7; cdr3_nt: TGCGCCAGCAGCATTGGAGACAGGGAGGTACCCTACGAGCAGTACTTC; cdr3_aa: CASSIGDREVPYEQYF
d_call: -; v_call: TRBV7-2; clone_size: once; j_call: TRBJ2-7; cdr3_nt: TGTGCCAGCAGCTCCAACCCCCCCGAGCAGTACTTC; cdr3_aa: CASSSNPPEQYF
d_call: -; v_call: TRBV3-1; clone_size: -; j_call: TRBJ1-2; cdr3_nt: TGTGCCAGCAGCCAAGAATCCCGTACCTCTAACTATGGCTACACCTTC; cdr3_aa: CASSQESRTSNYGYTF
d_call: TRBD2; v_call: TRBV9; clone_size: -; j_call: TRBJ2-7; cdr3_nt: TGTGCCAACAGCGTAGGGACTAGCGGCTACGAGCAGTACTTC; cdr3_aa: CANSVGTSGYEQYF
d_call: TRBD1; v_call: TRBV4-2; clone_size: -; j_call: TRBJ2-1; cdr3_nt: TGTGCCAGCAGCCTTAACAGGGGGCCCTACAATGAGCAGTTCTTC; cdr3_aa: CASSLNRGPYNEQFF
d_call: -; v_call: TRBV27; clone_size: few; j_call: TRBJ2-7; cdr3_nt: TGTGCCAGCAGCCCGGGACCGCTCTACGAGCAGTACTTC; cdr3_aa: CASSPGPLYEQYF
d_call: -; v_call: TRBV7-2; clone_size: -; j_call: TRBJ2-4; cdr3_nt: TGTGCCAGCAGCTTGGGACCTCTAGCCAAAAACATTCAGTACTTC; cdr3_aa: CASSLGPLAKNIQYF
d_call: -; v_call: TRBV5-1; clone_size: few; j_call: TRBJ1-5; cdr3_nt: TGCGCCAGCAGCTTGGTCCCCGGAGGGGATCAGCCCCAGCATTTT; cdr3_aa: CASSLVPGGDQPQHF
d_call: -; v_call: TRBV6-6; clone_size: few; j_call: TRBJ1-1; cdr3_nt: TGTGCCAGCAGTTACTCGAGGGGGTCCGGCACTGAAGCTTTCTTT; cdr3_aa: CASSYSRGSGTEAFF
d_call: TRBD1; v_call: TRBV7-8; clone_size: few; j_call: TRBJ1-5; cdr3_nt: TGTGCCAGCAGCGCCCTCAGGGGGCTTAGACAGCCCCAGCATTTT; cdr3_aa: CASSALRGLRQPQHF
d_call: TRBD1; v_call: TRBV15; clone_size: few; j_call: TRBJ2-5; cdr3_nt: TGTGCCACCAGCTTCTTGGGACAGCCGCAAGAGACCCAGTACTTC; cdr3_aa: CATSFLGQPQETQYF
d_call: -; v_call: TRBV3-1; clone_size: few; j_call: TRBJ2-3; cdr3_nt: TGTGCCAGCAGCTTCACAAATACGCAGTATTTT; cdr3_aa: CASSFTNTQYF
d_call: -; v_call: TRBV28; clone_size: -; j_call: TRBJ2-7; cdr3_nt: TGTGCCAGCAGTCCGTCGGGCCGTAGCTCCTACGAGCAGTACTTC; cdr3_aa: CASSPSGRSSYEQYF
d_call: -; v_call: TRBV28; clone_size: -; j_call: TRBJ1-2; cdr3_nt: TGTGCCAGCAGTTTATACGGGTATGGCTACACCTTC; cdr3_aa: CASSLYGYGYTF
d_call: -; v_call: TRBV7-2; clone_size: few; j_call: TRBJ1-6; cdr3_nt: TGTGCCAGCAGAGGGACGGGTTCACCCCTCCACTTT; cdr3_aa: CASRGTGSPLHF
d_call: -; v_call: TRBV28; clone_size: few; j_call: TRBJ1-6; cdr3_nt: TGTGCCAGCAGTCGGGGGAATTCACCCCTCCACTTT; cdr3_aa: CASSRGNSPLHF
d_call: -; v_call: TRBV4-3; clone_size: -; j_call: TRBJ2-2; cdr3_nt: TGCGCCAGCAGCCAAGATAGCGGCACCGGGGAGCTGTTTTTT; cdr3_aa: CASSQDSGTGELFF
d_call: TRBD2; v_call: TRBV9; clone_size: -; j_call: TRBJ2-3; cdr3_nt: TGTGCCAGCAGTTACAAGCTCTCGGGGGGAGGGGCAGATACGCAGTATTTT; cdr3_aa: CASSYKLSGGGADTQYF
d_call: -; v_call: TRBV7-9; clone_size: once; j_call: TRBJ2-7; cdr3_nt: TGTGCCAGCAGCCTGGCAGGGTCTCCTGGCGAGCAGTACTTC; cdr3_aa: CASSLAGSPGEQYF
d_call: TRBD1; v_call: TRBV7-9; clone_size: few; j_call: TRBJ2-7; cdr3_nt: TGTGCCAGCAGCGACGAGGACAGGGGCTACTACGAGCAGTACTTC; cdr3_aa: CASSDEDRGYYEQYF
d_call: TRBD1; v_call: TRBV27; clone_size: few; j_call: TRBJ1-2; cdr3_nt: TGTGCCAGCAGTTTATCGAGGGACAGGGTATCCTATGGCTACACCTTC; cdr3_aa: CASSLSRDRVSYGYTF
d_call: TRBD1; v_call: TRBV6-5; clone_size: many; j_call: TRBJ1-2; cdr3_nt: TGTGCCAGCAGGCTGGGACAGGGGAGCTATGGCTACACCTTC; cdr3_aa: CASRLGQGSYGYTF
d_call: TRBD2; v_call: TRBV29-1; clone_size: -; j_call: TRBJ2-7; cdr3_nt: TGCAGCGTTGATAATTCAGGGACTAGCGGGAGGTACGAGCAGTACTTC; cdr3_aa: CSVDNSGTSGRYEQYF
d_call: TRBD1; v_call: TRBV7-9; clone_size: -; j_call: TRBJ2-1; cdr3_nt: TGTGCCAGCAGCCCTGGGACAGGGGCGGCCAATGAGCAGTTCTTC; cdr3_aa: CASSPGTGAANEQFF
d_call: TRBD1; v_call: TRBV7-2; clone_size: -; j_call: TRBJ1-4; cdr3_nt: TGTGCCAGCAGCCCCGACAGGGCCCTTAATGAAAAACTGTTTTTT; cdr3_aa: CASSPDRALNEKLFF
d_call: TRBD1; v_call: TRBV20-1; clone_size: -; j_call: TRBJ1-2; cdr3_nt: TGCAGTGCTACCAGGGGGCGCGGGTATGGCTACACCTTC; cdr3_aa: CSATRGRGYGYTF
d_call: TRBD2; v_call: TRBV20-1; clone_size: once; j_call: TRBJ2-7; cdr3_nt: TGCAGTGCGCCCCTAGCGGCATCCTACGAGCAGTACTTC; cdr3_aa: CSAPLAASYEQYF
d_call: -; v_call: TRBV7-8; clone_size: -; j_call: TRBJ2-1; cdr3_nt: TGTGCCAGCAGCTCCCGAGGAGGGGGCCCTTGGGATGAGCAGTTCTTC; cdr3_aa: CASSSRGGGPWDEQFF
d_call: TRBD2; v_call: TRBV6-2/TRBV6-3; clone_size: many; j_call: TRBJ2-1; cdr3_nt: TGTGCCAGCAGTTACCGAACCGGGACTATCGCTAATGAGCAGTTCTTC; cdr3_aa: CASSYRTGTIANEQFF
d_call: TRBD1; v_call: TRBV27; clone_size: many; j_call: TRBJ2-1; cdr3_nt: TGTGCCAGCAGTTTAACAGGGGACAATGAGCAGTTCTTC; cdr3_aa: CASSLTGDNEQFF
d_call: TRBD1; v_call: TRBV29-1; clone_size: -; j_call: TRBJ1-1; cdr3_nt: TGCAGCGTCGAAAGAGGGACAGGGGACGCTGAAGCTTTCTTT; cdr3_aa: CSVERGTGDAEAFF
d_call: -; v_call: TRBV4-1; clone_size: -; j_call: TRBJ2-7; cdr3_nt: TGCGCCAGCAGCCGGGAGCGGAGAAGCTCCTACGAGCAGTACTTC; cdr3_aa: CASSRERRSSYEQYF
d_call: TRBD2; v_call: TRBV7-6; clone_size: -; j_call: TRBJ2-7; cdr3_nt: TGTGCCAGCAGCTTAAGCAGTGGGAGGGCCTTTGAGCAGTACTTC; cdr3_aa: CASSLSSGRAFEQYF
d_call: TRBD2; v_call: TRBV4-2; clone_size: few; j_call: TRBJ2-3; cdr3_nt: TGTGCCAGCAGCCAAAGTGAGCGGGAGACAGATACGCAGTATTTT; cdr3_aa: CASSQSERETDTQYF
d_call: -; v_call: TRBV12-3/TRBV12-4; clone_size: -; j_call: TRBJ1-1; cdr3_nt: TGTGCCAGCAGTTTTATTAACAGAAACACTGAAGCTTTCTTT; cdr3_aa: CASSFINRNTEAFF
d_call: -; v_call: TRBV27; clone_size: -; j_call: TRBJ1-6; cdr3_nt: TGTGCCAGCAGTTTATTTTTTGGGGGGAGCGGGCGCGATTCGCCCCTCCACTTT; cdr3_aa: CASSLFFGGSGRDSPLHF
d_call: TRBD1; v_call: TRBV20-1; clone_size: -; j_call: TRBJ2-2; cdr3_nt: TGCAGTGCTAGCGGGACAGCTGTTCAGAACACCGGGGAGCTGTTTTTT; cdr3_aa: CSASGTAVQNTGELFF
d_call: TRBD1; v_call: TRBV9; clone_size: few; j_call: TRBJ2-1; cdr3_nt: TGTGCCAGCAGCGTAAGGGACAGGTACAATGAGCAGTTCTTC; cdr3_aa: CASSVRDRYNEQFF
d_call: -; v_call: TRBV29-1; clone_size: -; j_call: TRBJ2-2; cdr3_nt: TGCAGCGTTGCGCGGGGAGGAACGAACACCGGGGAGCTGTTTTTT; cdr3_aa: CSVARGGTNTGELFF
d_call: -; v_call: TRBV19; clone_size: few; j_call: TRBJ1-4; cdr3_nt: TGTGCCAGTAGATGGGACATTGGTAATGAAAAACTGTTTTTT; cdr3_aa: CASRWDIGNEKLFF
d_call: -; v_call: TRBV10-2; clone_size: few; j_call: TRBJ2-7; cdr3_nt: TGCGCCAGCAGTGAGTCGAGGACAGTGCCCTACGAGCAGTACTTC; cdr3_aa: CASSESRTVPYEQYF
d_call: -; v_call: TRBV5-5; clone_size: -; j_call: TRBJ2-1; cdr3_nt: TGTGCTAGCAGCTTGATCCTAGGGAGCTACAATGAGCAGTTCTTC; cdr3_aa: CASSLILGSYNEQFF
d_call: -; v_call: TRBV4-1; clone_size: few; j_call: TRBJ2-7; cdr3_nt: TGCGCCAGCAGCCAAGAGGATCCGGGATTTTCCTACGAGCAGTACTTC; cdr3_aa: CASSQEDPGFSYEQYF